The 14 T cell receptor beta chains below all came from one sample that was sequenced in a study of blood T cells in healthy people across ages. Using a J-beta primer mix together with a sample-barcoded 5' primer, a second PCR was run for 7 to 11 cycles. TCRdb re-called the 5' RACE reads with MiXCR, one entry per CDR3 protein. Of about 760,000 distinct CDR3 sequences in the sample, 25% are singletons; the top ten hold 8% to 10%. The sample was also linked to a second study, of T cells of mothers and their children.

Sequenced sample: blood. The receptors were gathered from a boy aged 5-17 years in good health.

This clonotype was detected only a few times. The chain has TRBV2 and TRBJ1-5; D is unresolved. Trimming took off 2 bases at V and 3 bases at J, with 8 bases between the two ends. Germline assignment: CDR1 SNHLY and CDR2 FYNNEI. This CDR3 comprises 14 residues. CDR3 residues: CASSETGINQPQHF. CDR3 in DNA: TGTGCCAGCAGTGAAACGGGCATCAATCAGCCCCAGCATTTT.

The chain employs TRBV20-1 and TRBJ2-1; 16 bases agree with TRBD2. There are 15 residues in the CDR3. With 6 bases clipped from V and 7 bases from J, the junction kept 6 bases outside the gene matches. The V gene's germline CDR1 is DFQATT and CDR2 SNEGSKA (reference sequence). CDR3 sequence: CSAQAGLAGGNEQFF. As DNA, the CDR3 is TGCAGTGCCCAAGCGGGACTAGCGGGAGGGAATGAGCAGTTCTTC.

The chain is built from TRBV9 and TRBJ2-4; 10 bases line up with TRBD1. Trimming cost V 5 bases and J 1 base; bases outside gene matches: 15. Germline CDR1 is SGDLS and CDR2 is YYNGEE. CDR3 size: 19 residues. CDR3 in DNA: TGTGCCAGCAGAGGAAGGGACAGGGGCGGGGGTATCGCCAAAAACATTCAGTACTTC. It is translated as CASRGRDRGGGIAKNIQYF. Complete variable domain (other parts from reference TRBV9 and TRBJ2-4): DSGVTQTPKHLITATGQRVTLRCSPRSGDLSVYWYQQSLDQGLQFLIQYYNGEERAKGNILERFSAQQFPDLHSELNLSSLELGDSALYFCASRGRDRGGGIAKNIQYFGAGTRLSVL.

A few counts support this clonotype. V usage is TRBV5-1 and J usage is TRBJ1-4; TRBD1 aligns across 10 bases. CDR3 size: 15 residues. Per the germline V gene, CDR1 is SGHRS and CDR2 is YFSETQ. Germline trimming cut 0 bases from V and 8 bases from J; bases unmatched to any gene: 4. The CDR3 protein is CASSLEGTGAEKLFF. The DNA of the CDR3 is TGCGCCAGCAGCTTGGAAGGGACAGGGGCCGAAAAACTGTTTTTT. Full variable domain (missing parts from reference TRBV5-1 and TRBJ1-4): KAGVTQTPRYLIKTRGQQVTLSCSPISGHRSVSWYQQTPGQGLQFLFEYFSETQRNKGNFPGRFSGRQFSNSRSEMNVSTLELGDSALYLCASSLEGTGAEKLFFGSGTQLSVL.

The V and J genes are TRBV27 and TRBJ2-3; 8 positions agree with TRBD2. This CDR3 spans 16 amino acids. The germline CDR1 and CDR2 sequences are MNHEY and SMNVEV (reference sequence). The V and J ends lost 4 bases and 3 bases, in that order; junction bases with no gene match: 9. CDR3 bases: TGTGCCAGCAGTTGGAGCGGGAGCGGCGTAACAGATACGCAGTATTTT. It specifies CASSWSGSGVTDTQYF.

The chain carries TRBV6-1 and TRBJ2-2; D not certain. The germline V and J ends were trimmed by 7 bases and 5 bases, with 8 bases remaining between them. Germline assignment: CDR1 MNHNS and CDR2 SASEGT. The CDR3 is 12 residues long. For the CDR3, the DNA is TGTGCCAGCAAGCTGGGTACCGGGGAGCTGTTTTTT. As protein: CASKLGTGELFF.

This clonotype was counted at least ten times. The chain joins TRBV20-1 to TRBJ2-1; possible D gene TRBD2, 6 bases. The CDR3 is 15 amino acids. Trimming removed 4 bases at V and 7 bases at J, with 20 bases between. Germline lookup yields CDR1 DFQATT and CDR2 SNEGSKA (reference sequence). The CDR3 protein is CSAKGAGQIENEQFF. In DNA form, the CDR3 reads TGCAGTGCTAAGGGTGCGGGGCAGATCGAGAATGAGCAGTTCTTC.

V is TRBV6-5 and J is TRBJ2-6; TRBD2 matches at 7 bases. Germline lookup yields CDR1 MNHEY and CDR2 SVGAGI. The CDR3 is made up of 15 amino acids. Trimming at V came to 2 bases and at J to 4 bases, leaving 2 bases not matched to a gene. This CDR3 is CASSYAGDGANVLTF. In DNA, the CDR3 is TGTGCCAGCAGTTACGCGGGGGACGGGGCCAACGTCCTGACTTTC.

This clonotype was counted a few times. Its ends do not fully match the called genes, so a read error is possible. CDR3 amino acids: CASSERAGVEQFF. For the CDR3, the DNA is TGTGCTAGCAGCGAACGAGCGGGGGTTGAGCAGTTCTTC. This chain uses TRBV7-7 with TRBJ2-1, with TRBD2 matching 8 bases. CDR1 SSHAT and CDR2 FNYEAQ come from the germline V gene (reference sequence). The CDR3 has 13 amino acids.

V is TRBV4-2 and J is TRBJ1-6, with TRBD1 identical over 8 bases. V gave up 2 bases and J gave up 5 bases; unmatched junction bases: 2. From germline, CDR1 is LGHNA and CDR2 YNFKEQ. The CDR3 is 15 amino acids. The CDR3 region is CASSQLGQDNSPLHF. The DNA for the CDR3 is TGTGCCAGCAGCCAACTGGGACAGGATAATTCACCCCTCCACTTT.

In its sample, this clonotype was seen a few times. The V call is TRBV7-2, the J call TRBJ2-5, with TRBD2 matching over 10 bases. Trimming at V came to 7 bases and at J to 4 bases, leaving 12 bases not matched to a gene. This CDR3 contains 16 residues. The germline CDR1 and CDR2 sequences are SGHTA and FQGNSA. CDR3 amino acids: CASNLRPSGGGETQYF. The CDR3 DNA reads as TGTGCCAGCAATCTTCGTCCGAGCGGGGGGGGAGAGACCCAGTACTTC.

This clonotype was observed a few times. V is TRBV14 and J is TRBJ2-5; TRBD1 or TRBD2 may be the D gene (7 bases each). This CDR3 comprises 16 residues. V lost 2 bases to trimming and J lost 1 base, with 14 bases between them. In germline, CDR1 is SGHDN, CDR2 FVKESK. In DNA form, the CDR3 reads TGTGCCAGCAGCCAATTGCAGGGGGGGCTCCAAGAGACCCAGTACTTC. It is translated as CASSQLQGGLQETQYF.

The chain is built from TRBV12-3 or TRBV12-4 and TRBJ2-3; TRBD1 matches 7 bases. V was clipped by 6 bases and J by 1 base; unmatched bases: 10. The CDR3 length is 16 residues. This chain's CDR3 is CASSQDRVAGTDTQYF. CDR3 DNA: TGTGCCAGCAGCCAAGACAGGGTGGCGGGCACAGATACGCAGTATTTT.

This clonotype appeared a single time. The rearrangement links TRBV7-6 to TRBJ2-2; 7 nucleotides align to TRBD1. With V trimmed by 5 bases and J by 4 bases, 10 bases remained unmatched. In germline, CDR1 is SGHVS, CDR2 FNYEAQ. The CDR3 contains 16 residues. The CDR3, as DNA: TGTGCCAGCAGCACCCCCCGACAGGGAAGCACCGGGGAGCTGTTTTTT. It encodes CASSTPRQGSTGELFF.